The rows below give T cell receptor beta chains drawn from one sample of a study of T cells in Graves' hyperthyroidism and ophthalmopathy. Each CDR3 protein gets one entry after TCRdb re-called the multiplex PCR reads with MiXCR. The table shows about 840,000 distinct CDR3 sequences, with around 39% occurring only once. The sequenced sample was blood. These receptors came from a young man with Graves' hyperthyroidism. Both conserved end residues are part of each CDR3. Each record gives: V gene, clone size, J gene, D gene, CDR3 DNA, CDR3 protein. The D gene is left open where the match is weak. Clone size is stated in some rows and not others, as once, few, many or a class when expanded.

>TRBV6-5|few|TRBJ2-5|.
TGTGCCAGCAGCCCGGCCGGGGCCGGAGGAGAGACCCAGTACTTC
CASSPAGAGGETQYF
>TRBV14|many|TRBJ2-5|TRBD1
TGTGCCAGCAGCCATGGACAGGGGATAACAGAGACCCAGTACTTC
CASSHGQGITETQYF
>TRBV6-5|many|TRBJ2-2|.
TGTGCCAGCAGTTACGGTCGGACCGGGGAGCTGTTTTTT
CASSYGRTGELFF
>TRBV12-3/TRBV12-4|few|TRBJ2-2|.
TGTGCCAGCAGTCCCGAGGCGGGCACCGGGGAGCTGTTTTTT
CASSPEAGTGELFF
>TRBV29-1|once|TRBJ2-3|.
TGCAGCGTTGTAGGACCCTCGGGTGATACGCAGTATTTT
CSVVGPSGDTQYF
>TRBV20-1|many|TRBJ2-5|TRBD2
TGCAGTGCACTGACTAGCGTGGAGACCCAGTACTTC
CSALTSVETQYF
>TRBV5-1|.|TRBJ2-7|TRBD1
TGCGCCAGCAGCTTGGAATCTGAAGGGGGCGACGAGCAGTACTTC
CASSLESEGGDEQYF
>TRBV19|many|TRBJ2-7|.
TGTGCCAGTAGCCCAGGGACTTCCGAGCAGTACTTC
CASSPGTSEQYF
>TRBV5-6|.|TRBJ2-7|.
TGTGCCAGCAGTCCCGGGATCCCTACCCACGAGCAGTACTTC
CASSPGIPTHEQYF
>TRBV29-1|.|TRBJ2-7|TRBD1
TGCAGCGTTGTCCGGGACAGGGGGTCCCACGAGCAGTACTTC
CSVVRDRGSHEQYF
>TRBV15|.|TRBJ1-5|.
TGTGCCACCAGCCAAGAGTGGAATCAGCCCCAGCATTTT
CATSQEWNQPQHF
>TRBV20-1|few|TRBJ1-6|.
TGCAGTGCTACACAAGGGGGTGCCTATAATTCACCCCTCCACTTT
CSATQGGAYNSPLHF
>TRBV7-9|.|TRBJ1-4|.
TGTGCCAGCAGCTTAAGCCATATGCCTAATGAAAAACTGTTTTTT
CASSLSHMPNEKLFF
>TRBV6-5|many|TRBJ2-2|.
TGTGCCAGCAGGTCCAGCACCGGGGAGCTGTTTTTT
CASRSSTGELFF
>TRBV19|.|TRBJ1-1|.
TGTGCCAGCAGTTTGGGGACCATCGAAGCTTTCTTT
CASSLGTIEAFF
>TRBV5-1|many|TRBJ1-1|.
TGTGCCAGTAGCTCAGGGAGCACTGAAGCTTTCTTT
CASSSGSTEAFF
>TRBV4-3|many|TRBJ1-6|TRBD1
TGCGCCAGCAGCCAAGCGACTCCGGGACAGGGAGGGTCACCCCTCCACTTT
CASSQATPGQGGSPLHF
>TRBV7-3|.|TRBJ1-1|.
TGTGCCAGCAGCTTATCAGCCGGGGCGATCCCTGAAGCTTTCTTT
CASSLSAGAIPEAFF
>TRBV6-5|.|TRBJ1-2|.
TGTGCCAGCCATATCTCCCAGGGGACGAACTATGGCTACACCTTC
CASHISQGTNYGYTF
>TRBV10-2|many|TRBJ2-2|TRBD2
TGCGCCAGCAGTCAGAGCGGGAGGGCCACCGGGGAGCTGTTTTTT
CASSQSGRATGELFF
>TRBV6-1|.|TRBJ2-5|TRBD1
TGTGCCAGCAGACTGGGACAGTTGCACCAAGAGACCCAGTACTTC
CASRLGQLHQETQYF
>TRBV20-1|few|TRBJ2-7|TRBD2
TGCAGTGGCCGACCGGGACTAGCGGCCGAGCAGTACTTC
CSGRPGLAAEQYF
>TRBV20-1|many|TRBJ1-2|.
TGCAGTGCTAAGAGGGAGAGGGTCTATGGCTACACCTTC
CSAKRERVYGYTF
>TRBV19|many|TRBJ2-7|.
TGTGCCAGTAGTATACACGGGAGTGGCTACGAGCAGTACTTC
CASSIHGSGYEQYF
>TRBV6-5|few|TRBJ1-5|TRBD1
TGTGCCAGCAGTTACGAGGGGGCCGGTCAGCCCCAGCATTTT
CASSYEGAGQPQHF
>TRBV20-1|many|TRBJ1-1|TRBD1
TGCAGTCCCGGACAGGAAGCTGGAGCTTTCTTT
CSPGQEAGAFF
>TRBV7-2|.|TRBJ2-5|TRBD1
TGTGCCAGCAGCCCGGACAGGGATGGAACGTGGGCCCCTCGGGAGACCCAGTACTTC
CASSPDRDGTWAPRETQYF
>TRBV29-1|many|TRBJ1-1|.
TGCAGCGTTGACAACGGATTGAACACTGAAGCTTTCTTT
CSVDNGLNTEAFF
>TRBV7-8|few|TRBJ2-7|.
TGTGCCAGCAGCACGGGACTCTTCGCCTACGAGCAGTACTTC
CASSTGLFAYEQYF
>TRBV12-3/TRBV12-4|.|TRBJ2-5|.
TGTGCCAGCAGTTTGTCTGGGGCAGAAGAGACCCAGTACTTC
CASSLSGAEETQYF
>TRBV9|.|TRBJ1-5|TRBD1
TGTGCCAGCACCATAGGACAGGGGGGAAATAGCAATCAGCCCCAGCATTTT
CASTIGQGGNSNQPQHF
>TRBV7-9|.|TRBJ1-5|.
TGTGCCACCCCGGCCGGGACACGCGATCAGCCCCAGCATTTT
CATPAGTRDQPQHF
>TRBV6-6|many|TRBJ1-6|TRBD1
TGTGCCAGCAGTTACTACAGGGGGCCCAATTCACCCCTCCACTTT
CASSYYRGPNSPLHF
>TRBV2|.|TRBJ2-7|.
TGTGCCAGCACCGAGGAGGGACAGTCCTACGAGCAGTACTTC
CASTEEGQSYEQYF
>TRBV2|many|TRBJ1-2|.
TGTGCCAGCAGAGGCGCTGGACAGATGTATGGCTACACCTTC
CASRGAGQMYGYTF
>TRBV19|few|TRBJ2-7|.
TGTGCCAGTAGTATAGGAGGGGCAAGCTACGAGCAGTACTTC
CASSIGGASYEQYF
>TRBV12-3/TRBV12-4|.|TRBJ2-7|.
TGTGCCAGCAGTTTGAAGGGGCAGAGCTACGAGCAGTACTTC
CASSLKGQSYEQYF
>TRBV10-3|many|TRBJ1-1|.
TGTGCCATCTCCCTCCAAGAAGGGACTGAAGCTTTCTTT
CAISLQEGTEAFF
>TRBV10-3|once|TRBJ1-6|TRBD1
TGTGCCATCAGTTTAGCCACGACAGGGCGGTTGCGTTCACCCCTCCACTTT
CAISLATTGRLRSPLHF
>TRBV19|.|TRBJ1-1|.
TGTGCCAGTAATCCCGACACGATGAACACTGAAGCTTTCTTT
CASNPDTMNTEAFF
>TRBV7-6|many|TRBJ1-3|TRBD1
TGTGCCAGCAGCCATACAGGGGGTGGAAACACCATATATTTT
CASSHTGGGNTIYF
>TRBV25-1|.|TRBJ2-2|.
TGCGCCAGCAGCCAAGAACGGGCCCCGAACACCGGGGAGCTGTTTTTT
CASSQERAPNTGELFF
>TRBV2|once|TRBJ1-3|TRBD1
TGTGCCAGCCCCTGGGGACAGGGATCGGGCTACACCATATATTTT
CASPWGQGSGYTIYF
>TRBV25-1|.|TRBJ2-6|.
TGTGCCAGCAGTGGGGGTAGGACAGTGCACTCTGGGGCCAACGTCCTGACTTTC
CASSGGRTVHSGANVLTF
>TRBV2|.|TRBJ1-6|TRBD1
TGTGCCAGCAGGTTAAGACAGGGGGCAAATAATTCACCCCTCCACTTT
CASRLRQGANNSPLHF
>TRBV15|.|TRBJ1-1|.
TGTGCCACCAGCAGAGATTTGGCAGTCGGTGGGGCTTTCTTT
CATSRDLAVGGAFF
>TRBV15|.|TRBJ2-7|.
TGTGCCACCAGCAGAGGAGGGAGTGCTAATTACGAGCAGTACTTC
CATSRGGSANYEQYF
>TRBV10-3|once|TRBJ2-7|.
TGTGCCAGCGGCCCGCTTGGGGACGAGCAGTACTTC
CASGPLGDEQYF
>TRBV7-2|.|TRBJ2-3|TRBD2
TGTGCCAGCAGCCTCGAGACTAGCGGATCAGATACGCAGTATTTT
CASSLETSGSDTQYF
>TRBV20-1|few|TRBJ1-3|.
TGCAGTGCCCAACCAACCGACTCTGGAAACACCATATATTTT
CSAQPTDSGNTIYF
>TRBV7-8|.|TRBJ1-1|.
TGTGCCAGCAGCCTCCCTGAGGCCGGCATACCAGAAGCTTTCTTT
CASSLPEAGIPEAFF
>TRBV9|few|TRBJ1-2|TRBD1
TGTGCCAGCAGCGCCGGGACAGGGGTGTTAGGCTACACCTTC
CASSAGTGVLGYTF